Shown below are 26 T cell receptor beta chains from a single sample sequenced in a study of regulatory dendritic cells for organ transplantation. Antigens of these TCRs are unknown. Sorted subsets were CFSE-labeled and cultured approximately 5 days with allogeneic dendritic cells. Only in-frame clones appear in the TCRdb table, and some are missing; sequencing was by immunoSEQ multiplex PCR. The table has about 10,000 clones, less than 70% seen once. The specimen sequenced was naive CD4+ T cells from blood cultured with dendritic cells. Described subset: CD45RA+ naive T cells. These receptors all come from a human donor in good health.

V is TRBV18 and J is TRBJ1-2, with unresolved D. The CDR3 is made up of 14 amino acids. The V and J ends lost 0 bases and 3 bases respectively, with 8 bases between them. Germline V lookup: CDR1 KGHSH, CDR2 LQKENI. As DNA, the CDR3 is TGTGCCAGCTCACCACCCGGCGGTGACTATGGCTACACCTTC. It specifies CASSPPGGDYGYTF.

This clone was picked up one time. The J gene is TRBJ1-6, the V gene TRBV4-3; D unclear. The germline CDR1 and CDR2 sequences are LGHNA and YSLEER. The CDR3 spans 15 residues. Trimming left V 4 bases short and J 7 bases short, with 14 bases between. The CDR3 region is CASSPGEVGNSPLHF. CDR3 in DNA: TGCGCCAGCAGCCCCGGGGAGGTTGGGAATTCACCCCTCCACTTT.

The chain combines TRBV18 with TRBJ1-2; 7 bases map to TRBD1. This CDR3 contains 16 residues. V lost 3 bases and J lost 5; bases outside the gene matches: 12. Per germline, CDR1 KGHSH and CDR2 LQKENI. The CDR3 DNA reads TGTGCCAGCTCACCCGCGGGATTACAGGGGACTTATGGCTACACCTTC. Encoded protein: CASSPAGLQGTYGYTF.

The chain is built from TRBV4-2 and TRBJ1-1; D gene ambiguous. CDR3 size: 15 residues. From germline, CDR1 is LGHNA and CDR2 YNFKEQ. The V end was cut by 3 bases, the J end by 3 bases, with 14 bases between. This chain's CDR3 is CASSHSQDLHTEAFF. CDR3 DNA sequence: TGTGCCAGCAGCCATTCCCAGGACTTGCACACTGAAGCTTTCTTT.

This clone is a singleton in its sample. V is TRBV5-4 and J is TRBJ2-1, with D tentatively TRBD2 (5 bases). The V end was cut by 6 bases, the J end by 13 bases, with 14 bases between. The CDR3 runs to 11 residues. Germline CDR1 reads SGHNT; CDR2 reads YYREEE (reference sequence). In DNA, the CDR3 is TGTGCCAGCACCGAGGGTGCTGATCAGTTCTTC. Amino acids: CASTEGADQFF.

In this sample, this clone turned up a few times. The CDR3 region is CASSLNGGRGTGELFF. The CDR3 nucleotides are TGTGCCAGCAGCTTAAACGGGGGGCGAGGAACCGGGGAGCTGTTTTTT. The rearrangement links TRBV7-3 to TRBJ2-2; TRBD2 might be the D (7 bases). CDR3 length: 16 residues. Germline CDR1 SGHTA, CDR2 FQGTGA. V was pared by 1 base and J by 5 bases, with 14 bases between.

V usage is TRBV5-1 and J usage is TRBJ2-1; D not certain. V lost 1 base and J 7 bases, leaving 15 bases between the germline ends. This CDR3 region has 15 residues. From germline, CDR1 is SGHRS and CDR2 YFSETQ. CDR3 coding DNA: TGCGCCAGCAGCTTGCGCCCAGGCAGGTGGAATGAGCAGTTCTTC. Translating it yields CASSLRPGRWNEQFF.

This clone has a handful of counts. The chain joins TRBV5-1 to TRBJ1-1; D remains ambiguous. Germline loops: CDR1 SGHRS, CDR2 YFSETQ. Trimming left V 0 bases short and J 0 bases short, with 9 bases between. The CDR3 consists of 15 residues. CDR3 nucleotides: TGCGCCAGCAGCTTGGTTGGAGGATTGAACACTGAAGCTTTCTTT. This codes for CASSLVGGLNTEAFF.

This rearrangement joins TRBV7-8 to TRBJ2-2, with 7 bases aligning to TRBD1. After removal of 0 bases from V and 6 bases from J, the junction contained 13 bases not matched to a gene. CDR1 is SGHVS and CDR2 is FQNEAQ in the germline V gene. The CDR3 is made up of 18 amino acids. The CDR3 reads CASSLADFAAGGAGELFF. CDR3 coding DNA: TGTGCCAGCAGCTTAGCTGACTTCGCGGCAGGGGGTGCCGGGGAGCTGTTTTTT.

The chain combines TRBV2 with TRBJ2-5; TRBD2 agrees at 10 bases. Trimming took 8 bases from V and 4 from J; bases not matched to a gene: 10. Germline V lookup: CDR1 SNHLY, CDR2 FYNNEI. The CDR3 has 15 residues. This chain's CDR3 is CASRLSGRAGETQYF. The CDR3 DNA sequence: TGTGCCAGCCGCCTAAGCGGGAGGGCGGGAGAGACCCAGTACTTC. The whole variable domain, remainder taken from reference TRBV2 and TRBJ2-5, is EPEVTQTPSHQVTQMGQEVILRCVPISNHLYFYWYRQILGQKVEFLVSFYNNEISEKSEIFDDQFSVERPDGSNFTLKIRSTKLEDSAMYFCASRLSGRAGETQYFGPGTRLLVL.

This chain uses TRBV5-1 with TRBJ2-5; D unresolved. V shed 0 bases and J shed 3 bases, with 9 bases lying between them. Germline values: CDR1 SGHRS, CDR2 YFSETQ. The CDR3 loop spans 14 amino acids. The CDR3 sequence: CASSLAPQKETQYF. The CDR3 DNA reads TGCGCCAGCAGCTTGGCCCCACAGAAAGAGACCCAGTACTTC. Full variable domain (remainder filled in from reference TRBV5-1 and TRBJ2-5): KAGVTQTPRYLIKTRGQQVTLSCSPISGHRSVSWYQQTPGQGLQFLFEYFSETQRNKGNFPGRFSGRQFSNSRSEMNVSTLELGDSALYLCASSLAPQKETQYFGPGTRLLVL.

V gene TRBV19 combines with J gene TRBJ1-4, with D unclear. The CDR3 spans 14 residues. CDR1 is LNHDA and CDR2 is SQIVND in the germline V gene (reference sequence). V lost 6 bases and J 4 bases, leaving 12 bases between the germline ends. Written as DNA, the CDR3 is TGTGCCAGTAGCCGCGTGGGCAGTAATGAAAAACTGTTTTTT. Translation: CASSRVGSNEKLFF. The entire variable domain, with the rest obtained from reference TRBV19 and TRBJ1-4, is as follows: DGGITQSPKYLFRKEGQNVTLSCEQNLNHDAMYWYRQDPGQGLRLIYYSQIVNDFQKGDIAEGYSVSREKKESFPLTVTSAQKNPTAFYLCASSRVGSNEKLFFGSGTQLSVL.

The rearrangement joins TRBV7-8 to TRBJ2-1; D perhaps matches TRBD1 (6 bases). The germline V gene has CDR1 SGHVS and CDR2 FQNEAQ. Trimming pared 5 bases from V and 2 bases from J, leaving 13 bases between. This CDR3 region has 15 residues. The CDR3 spells CASSAVGTTYNEQFF. The CDR3 DNA sequence: TGTGCCAGCAGCGCAGTGGGGACAACCTACAATGAGCAGTTCTTC.

J is TRBJ2-1 and V is TRBV4-1; 14 positions agree with TRBD2. The CDR3 sequence is 18 residues long. Per germline, CDR1 MGHRA and CDR2 YSYEKL. After removal of 4 bases from V and 0 bases from J, the junction contained 5 bases not matched to a gene. The CDR3 sequence is CASSRLAGGRSSYNEQFF. Written as DNA, the CDR3 is TGCGCCAGCAGCCGACTAGCGGGGGGGAGGAGCTCCTACAATGAGCAGTTCTTC.

V usage is TRBV5-4 and J usage is TRBJ2-1; 7 bases fit TRBD2. The CDR3 covers 17 residues. Trimming removed 3 bases from V and 0 bases from J; junction bases left unmatched: 9. Germline V gives CDR1 SGHNT, CDR2 YYREEE (reference sequence). CDR3 in amino acids: CASSSDERGSSYNEQFF. CDR3 nucleotide sequence: TGTGCCAGCAGCTCCGATGAGCGGGGTAGCTCCTACAATGAGCAGTTCTTC.

This clone was seen once. The rearrangement joins TRBV5-4 to TRBJ1-1; weak D call: TRBD1 (6 bases). The ends were cut back, 2 bases at V and 5 bases at J, with 10 bases in the middle. CDR3 length equals 13 residues. Germline V gene sequence: CDR1 SGHNT, CDR2 YYREEE (reference sequence). DNA for the CDR3: TGTGCCAGCAGCTTAGCAGGGGAAACTGAAGCTTTCTTT. As protein: CASSLAGETEAFF.

The chain uses TRBV9 and TRBJ2-5; TRBD2 matches 9 bases. Germline V gene lookup returns CDR1 SGDLS and CDR2 YYNGEE. The CDR3 consists of 17 residues. V lost 0 bases to trimming and J lost 2 bases; unmatched junction nucleotides: 8. CDR3 nucleotide sequence: TGTGCCAGCAGCGTAGGGATAGCGGGGGAGTTACAAGAGACCCAGTACTTC. Residues: CASSVGIAGELQETQYF.

The V gene is TRBV5-1, the J gene TRBJ2-7; maybe TRBD1 (5 bases). The CDR3 covers 12 residues. V was clipped by 10 bases and J by 3 bases, with 14 bases between them. The germline CDR1 and CDR2 sequences are SGHRS and YFSETQ. CDR3 amino acids: CACCPTVYEQYF. DNA of the CDR3: TGCGCCTGCTGTCCGACAGTCTACGAGCAGTACTTC. The full variable domain, in which reference TRBV5-1 and TRBJ2-7 provide the parts outside the CDR3, is KAGVTQTPRYLIKTRGQQVTLSCSPISGHRSVSWYQQTPGQGLQFLFEYFSETQRNKGNFPGRFSGRQFSNSRSEMNVSTLELGDSALYLCACCPTVYEQYFGPGTRLTVT.

There are a few counts of this clone. The chain joins TRBV10-3 to TRBJ1-5; D gene uncertain. The germline V gene encodes CDR1 ENHRY and CDR2 SYGVKD. This CDR3 spans 13 amino acids. V shed 4 bases and J shed 4 bases, with 8 bases lying between them. CDR3 in amino acids: CAISGEENQPQHF. CDR3 bases: TGTGCCATCAGTGGAGAAGAAAATCAGCCCCAGCATTTT.

This chain joins TRBV7-3 and TRBJ2-1; a possible D gene is TRBD2 (6 bases). Germline loops: CDR1 SGHTA, CDR2 FQGTGA. This CDR3 is built from 14 residues. Trimming cost V 3 bases and J 4 bases, with 10 bases left between them. The chain's CDR3 is CASSFRGNYNEQFF. Written as DNA, the CDR3 is TGTGCCAGCAGCTTCCGGGGGAATTACAATGAGCAGTTCTTC. The entire variable domain, with the rest obtained from reference TRBV7-3 and TRBJ2-1, is as follows: GAGVSQTPSNKVTEKGKYVELRCDPISGHTALYWYRQSLGQGPEFLIYFQGTGAADDSGLPNDRFFAVRPEGSVSTLKIQRTERGDSAVYLCASSFRGNYNEQFFGPGTRLTVL.

V gene TRBV9 combines with J gene TRBJ1-4; 10 bases agree with TRBD1. The V gene's germline CDR1 is SGDLS and CDR2 YYNGEE. The V and J ends lost 3 bases and 5 bases, in that order; junction bases with no gene match: 4. The CDR3 length is 15 residues. CDR3 in amino acids: CASSERTGGNEKLFF. For the CDR3, the DNA is TGTGCCAGCAGCGAAAGGACAGGGGGGAATGAAAAACTGTTTTTT.

The V and J genes are TRBV18 and TRBJ2-6; 7 bases fit TRBD1. Germline CDR1 and CDR2: KGHSH and LQKENI. J was trimmed by 0 bases and V by 2 bases; bases with no gene match: 7. This CDR3 is built from 18 residues. The CDR3: CASSPRDSGYSGANVLTF. The CDR3 coding sequence is TGTGCCAGCTCACCAAGGGACAGCGGTTACTCTGGGGCCAACGTCCTGACTTTC.

This chain uses TRBV7-2 with TRBJ2-3; D is unresolved. Germline lookup yields CDR1 SGHTA and CDR2 FQGNSA. This CDR3 has 14 residues. V was pared by 5 bases and J by 2 bases, with 11 bases between. CDR3 protein: CASSDNPSTDTQYF. DNA of the CDR3: TGTGCCAGCAGCGACAATCCTTCCACAGATACGCAGTATTTT.

This clone was seen just once. This chain joins TRBV7-9 and TRBJ2-2; D is perhaps TRBD1 (5 bases). There are 13 residues in the CDR3. Germline V gene sequence: CDR1 SEHNR, CDR2 FQNEAQ (reference sequence). The V end was cut by 8 bases, the J end by 1 base, with 8 bases between. The DNA for the CDR3 is TGTGCCAGCTCGCAGGGGAACACCGGGGAGCTGTTTTTT. As protein: CASSQGNTGELFF.

The rearrangement links TRBV6-1 to TRBJ2-5, with TRBD2 matching 11 bases. Germline CDR1 reads MNHNS; CDR2 reads SASEGT. The CDR3 consists of 14 residues. The V and J ends lost 7 bases and 5 bases, in that order; junction bases with no gene match: 6. Here the CDR3 DNA reads TGTGCCAGCATGGGGACTAGCGGAACGGAGACCCAGTACTTC. Its translation: CASMGTSGTETQYF.

In DNA form, the CDR3 reads TGTGCCAGCAGCAAACTCACCTCGGGGGAGATCGGGGAGCTGTTTTTT. Its protein product is CASSKLTSGEIGELFF. This rearrangement joins TRBV21-1 to TRBJ2-2; TRBD2 is taken as the D call from the table, unchecked against the DNA. TRBV21-1 is marked as a pseudogene. This CDR3 has 16 amino acids.